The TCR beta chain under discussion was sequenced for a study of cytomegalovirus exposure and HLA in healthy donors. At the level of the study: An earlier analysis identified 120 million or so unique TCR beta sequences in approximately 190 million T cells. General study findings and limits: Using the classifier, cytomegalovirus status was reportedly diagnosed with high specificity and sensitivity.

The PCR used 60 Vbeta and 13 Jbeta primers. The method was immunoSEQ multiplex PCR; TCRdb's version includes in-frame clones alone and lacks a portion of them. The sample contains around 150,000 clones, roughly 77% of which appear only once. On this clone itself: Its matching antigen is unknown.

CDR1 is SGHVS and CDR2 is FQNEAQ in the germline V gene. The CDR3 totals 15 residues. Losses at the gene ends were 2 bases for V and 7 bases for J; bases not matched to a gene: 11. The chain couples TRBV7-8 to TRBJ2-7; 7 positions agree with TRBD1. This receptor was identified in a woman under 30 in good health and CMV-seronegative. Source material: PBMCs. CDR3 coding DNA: TGTGCCAGCAGCTTACTTTCAGGGGGACCTCGGGAGCAGTACTTC. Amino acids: CASSLLSGGPREQYF. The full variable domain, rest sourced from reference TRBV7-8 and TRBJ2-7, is GAGVSQSPRYKVAKRGQDVALRCDPISGHVSLFWYQQALGQGPEFLTYFQNEAQLDKSGLPSDRFFAERPEGSVSTLKIQRTQQEDSAVYLCASSLLSGGPREQYFGPGTRLTVT.